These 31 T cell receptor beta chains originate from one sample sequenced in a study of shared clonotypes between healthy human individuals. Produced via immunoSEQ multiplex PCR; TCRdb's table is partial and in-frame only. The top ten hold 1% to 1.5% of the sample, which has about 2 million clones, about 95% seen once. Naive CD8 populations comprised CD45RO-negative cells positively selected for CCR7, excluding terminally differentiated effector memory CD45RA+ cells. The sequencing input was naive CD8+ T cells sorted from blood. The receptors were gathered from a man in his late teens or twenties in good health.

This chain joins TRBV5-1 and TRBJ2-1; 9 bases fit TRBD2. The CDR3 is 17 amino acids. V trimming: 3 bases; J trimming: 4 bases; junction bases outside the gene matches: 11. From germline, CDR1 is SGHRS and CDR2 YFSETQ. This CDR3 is CASSSRLAGAHYNEQFF. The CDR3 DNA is TGCGCCAGCAGCTCAAGGTTAGCGGGGGCACATTACAATGAGCAGTTCTTC.

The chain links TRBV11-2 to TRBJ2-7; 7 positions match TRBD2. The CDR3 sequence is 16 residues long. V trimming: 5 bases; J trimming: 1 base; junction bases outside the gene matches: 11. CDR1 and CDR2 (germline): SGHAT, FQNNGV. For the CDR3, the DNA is TGTGCCAGCAGCAAACGGTCCAGCGGGGAATCCTACGAGCAGTACTTC. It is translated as CASSKRSSGESYEQYF.

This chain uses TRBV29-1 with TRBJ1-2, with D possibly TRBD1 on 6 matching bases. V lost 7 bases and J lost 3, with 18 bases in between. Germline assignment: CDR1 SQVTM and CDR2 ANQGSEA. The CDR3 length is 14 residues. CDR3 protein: CSAYIETGDYGYTF. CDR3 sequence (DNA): TGCAGCGCTTACATCGAGACAGGCGACTATGGCTACACCTTC.

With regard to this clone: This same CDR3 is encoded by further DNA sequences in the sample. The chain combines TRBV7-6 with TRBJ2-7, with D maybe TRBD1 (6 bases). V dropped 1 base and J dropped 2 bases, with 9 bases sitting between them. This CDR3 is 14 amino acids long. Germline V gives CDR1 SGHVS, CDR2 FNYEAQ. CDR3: CASSLGEGAYEQYF. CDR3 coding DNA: TGTGCCAGCAGCTTAGGTGAGGGGGCCTACGAGCAGTACTTC.

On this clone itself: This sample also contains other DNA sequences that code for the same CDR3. CDR3 nucleotide sequence: TGCGCCAGCAGTCGGGACAGCTCCTATAATTCACCCCTCCACTTT. Protein: CASSRDSSYNSPLHF. The chain recombines TRBV10-1 with TRBJ1-6; 7 bases fit TRBD1. The ends lost 5 bases at V and 0 bases at J; junction bases unmatched: 1. CDR1 and CDR2 from the germline V gene are WNHNN and SYGVQD (reference sequence). The CDR3 length is 15 residues.

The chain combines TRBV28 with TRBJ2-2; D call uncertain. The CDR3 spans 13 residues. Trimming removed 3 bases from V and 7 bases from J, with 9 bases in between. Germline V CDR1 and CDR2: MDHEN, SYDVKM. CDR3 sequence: CASSFRKGGELFF. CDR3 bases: TGTGCCAGCAGTTTTCGAAAGGGCGGGGAGCTGTTTTTT.

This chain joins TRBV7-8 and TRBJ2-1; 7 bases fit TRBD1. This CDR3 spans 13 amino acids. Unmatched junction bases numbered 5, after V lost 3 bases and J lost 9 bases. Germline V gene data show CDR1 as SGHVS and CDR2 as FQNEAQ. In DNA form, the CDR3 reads TGTGCCAGCAGCTTGGGACCAGGGGGTGAGCAGTTCTTC. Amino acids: CASSLGPGGEQFF.

The CDR3 DNA reads as TGTGCCAGCAGTTTAAGGGGGGTAGGACAGATGAACACTGAAGCTTTCTTT. This codes for CASSLRGVGQMNTEAFF. This chain links TRBV27 with TRBJ1-1; a possible D gene is TRBD1 (6 bases). The CDR3 is 17 amino acids. Germline CDR1 reads MNHEY; CDR2 reads SMNVEV (reference sequence). Trimming shortened V by 2 bases and J by 0 bases, and 16 bases separated the two germline ends.

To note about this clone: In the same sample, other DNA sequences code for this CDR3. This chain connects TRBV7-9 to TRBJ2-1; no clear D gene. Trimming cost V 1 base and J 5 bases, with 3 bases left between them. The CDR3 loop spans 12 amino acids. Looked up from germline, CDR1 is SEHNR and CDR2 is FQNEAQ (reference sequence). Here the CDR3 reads CASSLVDNEQFF. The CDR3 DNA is TGTGCCAGCAGCTTAGTTGACAATGAGCAGTTCTTC. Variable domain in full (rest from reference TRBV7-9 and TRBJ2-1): DTGVSQNPRHKITKRGQNVTFRCDPISEHNRLYWYRQTLGQGPEFLTYFQNEAQLEKSRLLSDRFSAERPKGSFSTLEIQRTEQGDSAMYLCASSLVDNEQFFGPGTRLTVL.

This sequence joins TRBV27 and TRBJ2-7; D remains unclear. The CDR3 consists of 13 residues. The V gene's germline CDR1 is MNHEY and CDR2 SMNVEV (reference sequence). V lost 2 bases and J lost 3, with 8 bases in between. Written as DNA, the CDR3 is TGTGCCAGCAGTTTAACCTCCAACTACGAGCAGTACTTC. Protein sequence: CASSLTSNYEQYF.

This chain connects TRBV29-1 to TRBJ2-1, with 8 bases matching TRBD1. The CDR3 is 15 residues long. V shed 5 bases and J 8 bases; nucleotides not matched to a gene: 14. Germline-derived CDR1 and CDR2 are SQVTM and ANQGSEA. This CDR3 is CSVYPPRQGMDEQFF. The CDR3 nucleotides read TGCAGCGTTTACCCACCGAGACAGGGGATGGATGAGCAGTTCTTC.

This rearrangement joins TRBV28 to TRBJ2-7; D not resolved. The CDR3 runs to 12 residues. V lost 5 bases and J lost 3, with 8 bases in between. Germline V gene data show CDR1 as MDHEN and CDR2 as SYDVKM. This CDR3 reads CASSLGYYEQYF. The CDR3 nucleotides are TGTGCCAGCAGTCTAGGGTACTACGAGCAGTACTTC.

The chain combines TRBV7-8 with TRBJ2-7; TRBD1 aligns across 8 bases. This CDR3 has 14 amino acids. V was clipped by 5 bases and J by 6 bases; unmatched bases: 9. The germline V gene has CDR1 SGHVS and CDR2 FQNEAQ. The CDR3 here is CASSLGQVSAEQYF. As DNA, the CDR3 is TGTGCCAGCAGCCTGGGACAGGTGTCTGCCGAGCAGTACTTC.

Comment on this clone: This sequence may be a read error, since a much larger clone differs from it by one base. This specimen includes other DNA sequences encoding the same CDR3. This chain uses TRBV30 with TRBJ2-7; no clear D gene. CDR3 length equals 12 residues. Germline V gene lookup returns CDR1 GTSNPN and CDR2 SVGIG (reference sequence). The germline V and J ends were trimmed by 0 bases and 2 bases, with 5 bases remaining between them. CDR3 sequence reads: CAWSVGTYEQYF. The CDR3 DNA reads TGTGCCTGGAGTGTAGGGACCTACGAGCAGTACTTC.

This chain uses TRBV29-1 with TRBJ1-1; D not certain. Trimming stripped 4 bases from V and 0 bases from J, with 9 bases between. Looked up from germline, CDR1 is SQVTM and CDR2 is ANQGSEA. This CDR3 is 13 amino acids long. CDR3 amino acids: CSVGAGLNTEAFF. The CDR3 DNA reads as TGCAGCGTTGGAGCCGGATTGAACACTGAAGCTTTCTTT.

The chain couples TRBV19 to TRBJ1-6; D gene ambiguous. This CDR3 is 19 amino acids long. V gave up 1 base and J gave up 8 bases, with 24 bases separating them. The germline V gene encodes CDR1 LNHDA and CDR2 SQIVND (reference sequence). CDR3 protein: CASSIVFLDVPNEDSPLHF. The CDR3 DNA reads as TGTGCCAGTAGTATAGTATTTCTGGACGTACCAAACGAAGATTCACCCCTCCACTTT.

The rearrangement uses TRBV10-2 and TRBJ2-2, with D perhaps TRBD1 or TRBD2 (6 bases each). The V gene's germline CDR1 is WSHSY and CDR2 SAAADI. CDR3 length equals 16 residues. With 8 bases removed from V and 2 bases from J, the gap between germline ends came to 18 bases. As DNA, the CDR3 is TGCGCCAGCCTTACTCCCGGGGGCCAAAACACCGGGGAGCTGTTTTTT. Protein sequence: CASLTPGGQNTGELFF.

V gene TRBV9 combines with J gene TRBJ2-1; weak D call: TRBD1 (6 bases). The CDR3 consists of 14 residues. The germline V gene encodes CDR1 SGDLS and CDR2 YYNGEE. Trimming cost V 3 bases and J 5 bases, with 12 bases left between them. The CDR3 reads CASSAYTGNNEQFF. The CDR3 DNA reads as TGTGCCAGCAGCGCCTACACAGGGAACAATGAGCAGTTCTTC.

The CDR3 sequence: CATSPLSPNNEQFF. CDR3 DNA: TGTGCCACCAGCCCACTCTCCCCCAACAATGAGCAGTTCTTC. The chain links TRBV15 to TRBJ2-1; no reliable D call. The length of the CDR3 is 14 residues. CDR1 is LNHNV, CDR2 YYDKDF, per germline (reference sequence). The ends were cut back, 5 bases at V and 5 bases at J, with 13 bases in the middle.

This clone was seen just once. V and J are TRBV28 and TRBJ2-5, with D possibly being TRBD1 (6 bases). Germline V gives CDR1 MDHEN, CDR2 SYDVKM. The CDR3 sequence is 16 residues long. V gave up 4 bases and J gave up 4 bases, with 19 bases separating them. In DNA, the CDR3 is TGTGCCAGCAGTTCATATACCGGGACATTTAGAGAGACCCAGTACTTC. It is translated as CASSSYTGTFRETQYF.

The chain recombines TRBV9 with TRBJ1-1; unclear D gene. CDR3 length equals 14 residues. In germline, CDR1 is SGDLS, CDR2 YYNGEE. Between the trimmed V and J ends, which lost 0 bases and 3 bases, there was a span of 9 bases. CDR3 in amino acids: CASSVDSRDTEAFF. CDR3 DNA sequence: TGTGCCAGCAGCGTAGATTCTAGGGACACTGAAGCTTTCTTT.

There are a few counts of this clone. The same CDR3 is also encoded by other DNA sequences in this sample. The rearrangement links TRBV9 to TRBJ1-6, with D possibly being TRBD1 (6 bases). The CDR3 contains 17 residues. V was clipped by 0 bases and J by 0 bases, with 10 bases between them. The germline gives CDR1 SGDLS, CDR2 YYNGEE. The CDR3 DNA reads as TGTGCCAGCAGCGTAGAAGGGGGGAGCTCCTATAATTCACCCCTCCACTTT. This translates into CASSVEGGSSYNSPLHF. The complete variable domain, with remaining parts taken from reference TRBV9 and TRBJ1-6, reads DSGVTQTPKHLITATGQRVTLRCSPRSGDLSVYWYQQSLDQGLQFLIQYYNGEERAKGNILERFSAQQFPDLHSELNLSSLELGDSALYFCASSVEGGSSYNSPLHFGNGTRLTVT.

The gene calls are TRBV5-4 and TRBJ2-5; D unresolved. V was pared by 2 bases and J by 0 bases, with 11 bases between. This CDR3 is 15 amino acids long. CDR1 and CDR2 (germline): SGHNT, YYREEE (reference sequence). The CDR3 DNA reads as TGTGCCAGCAGCTTACCTCCTCCGTACCAAGAGACCCAGTACTTC. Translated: CASSLPPPYQETQYF.

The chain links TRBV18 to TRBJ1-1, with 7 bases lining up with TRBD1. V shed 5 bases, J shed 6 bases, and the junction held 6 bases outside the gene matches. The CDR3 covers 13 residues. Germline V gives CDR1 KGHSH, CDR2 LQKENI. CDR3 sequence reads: CASSADRDAEAFF. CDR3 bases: TGTGCCAGCTCAGCCGACAGGGACGCTGAAGCTTTCTTT. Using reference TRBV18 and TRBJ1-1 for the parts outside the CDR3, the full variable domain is NAGVMQNPRHLVRRRGQEARLRCSPMKGHSHVYWYRQLPEEGLKFMVYLQKENIIDESGMPKERFSAEFPKEGPSILRIQQVVRGDSAAYFCASSADRDAEAFFGQGTRLTVV.

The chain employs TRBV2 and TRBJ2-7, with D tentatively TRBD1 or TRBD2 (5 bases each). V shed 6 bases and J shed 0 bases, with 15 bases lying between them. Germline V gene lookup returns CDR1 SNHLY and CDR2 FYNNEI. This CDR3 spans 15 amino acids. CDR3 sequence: CASRERDASSYEQYF. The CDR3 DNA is TGTGCCAGCAGGGAACGGGACGCAAGCTCCTACGAGCAGTACTTC.

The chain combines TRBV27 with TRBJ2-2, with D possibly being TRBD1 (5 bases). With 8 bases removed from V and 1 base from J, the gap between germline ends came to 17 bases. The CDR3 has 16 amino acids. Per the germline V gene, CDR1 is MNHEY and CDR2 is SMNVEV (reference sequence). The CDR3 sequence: CASYGFDRQNTGELFF. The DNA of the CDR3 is TGTGCCAGCTATGGGTTTGACAGACAGAACACCGGGGAGCTGTTTTTT.

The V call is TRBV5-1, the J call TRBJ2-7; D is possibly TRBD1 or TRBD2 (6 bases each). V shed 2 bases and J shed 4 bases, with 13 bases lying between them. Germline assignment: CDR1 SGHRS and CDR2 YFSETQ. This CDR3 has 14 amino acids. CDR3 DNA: TGCGCCAGCAGCTTAGGGGGGCCTGGTTACGAGCAGTACTTC. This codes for CASSLGGPGYEQYF.

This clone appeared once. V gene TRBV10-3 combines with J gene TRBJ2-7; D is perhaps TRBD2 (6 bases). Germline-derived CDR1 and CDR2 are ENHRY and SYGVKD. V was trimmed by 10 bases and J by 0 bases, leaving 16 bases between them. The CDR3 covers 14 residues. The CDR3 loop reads CATLSTSSSYEQYF. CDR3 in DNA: TGTGCCACCTTGTCCACTAGCAGCTCCTACGAGCAGTACTTC.

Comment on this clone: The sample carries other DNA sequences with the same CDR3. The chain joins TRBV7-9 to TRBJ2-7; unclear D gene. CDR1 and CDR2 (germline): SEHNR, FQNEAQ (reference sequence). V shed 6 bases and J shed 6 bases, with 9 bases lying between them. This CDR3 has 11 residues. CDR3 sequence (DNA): TGTGCCAGCAGTCACGACGGCGAGCAGTACTTC. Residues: CASSHDGEQYF.

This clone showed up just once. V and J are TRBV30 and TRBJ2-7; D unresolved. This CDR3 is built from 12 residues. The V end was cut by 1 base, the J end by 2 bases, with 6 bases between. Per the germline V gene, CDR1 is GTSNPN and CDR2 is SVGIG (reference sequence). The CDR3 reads CAWSGSAYEQYF. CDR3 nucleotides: TGTGCCTGGAGTGGGTCGGCCTACGAGCAGTACTTC.

The CDR3 sequence is CASSEMTGGLETQYF. DNA for the CDR3: TGTGCCAGCAGTGAAATGACGGGAGGGCTGGAGACCCAGTACTTC. The chain links TRBV2 to TRBJ2-5; the match to TRBD2 covers 8 bases. This CDR3 is 15 amino acids long. The ends lost 2 bases at V and 5 bases at J; junction bases unmatched: 7. From germline, CDR1 is SNHLY and CDR2 FYNNEI.